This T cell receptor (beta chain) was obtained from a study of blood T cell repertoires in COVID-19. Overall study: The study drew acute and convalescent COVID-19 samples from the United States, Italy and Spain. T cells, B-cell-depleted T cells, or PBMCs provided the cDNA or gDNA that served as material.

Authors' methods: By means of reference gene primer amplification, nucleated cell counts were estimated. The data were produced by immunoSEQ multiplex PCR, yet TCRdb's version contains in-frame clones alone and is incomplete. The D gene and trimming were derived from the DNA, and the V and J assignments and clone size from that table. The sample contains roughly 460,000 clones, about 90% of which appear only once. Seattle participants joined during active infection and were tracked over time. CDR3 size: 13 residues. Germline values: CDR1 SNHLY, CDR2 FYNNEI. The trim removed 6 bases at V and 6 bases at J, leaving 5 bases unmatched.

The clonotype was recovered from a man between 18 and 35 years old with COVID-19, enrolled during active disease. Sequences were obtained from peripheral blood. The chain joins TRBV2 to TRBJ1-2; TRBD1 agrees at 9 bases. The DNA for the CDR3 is TGTGCCAGCAGCCTACAGGGGGCTGATGGCTACACCTTC. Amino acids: CASSLQGADGYTF.